These 15 T cell receptor beta chains were all obtained from the same sample, sequenced in a study of cytomegalovirus exposure and HLA in healthy donors. The PCR employed 60 Vbeta primers together with 13 Jbeta primers. Produced via immunoSEQ multiplex PCR; TCRdb's table is partial and in-frame only. The data hold around 63,000 clones, with around 85% observed a single time. Sequencing was performed on PBMCs. The receptors shown here come from a woman aged 25 to 39 in good health and CMV-seronegative.

The genes are TRBV5-1 and TRBJ1-4; D remains unclear. The germline V gene has CDR1 SGHRS and CDR2 YFSETQ. The V gene lost 2 bases and the J gene lost 8 bases, with 13 bases spanning the gap. This CDR3 region has 14 residues. CDR3 in DNA: TGCGCCAGCAGCTTTGGTGACCCGGAGGAAAAACTGTTTTTT. Its translation: CASSFGDPEEKLFF.

This clone has just a few counts. The chain combines TRBV2 with TRBJ2-7; D may be TRBD1 (6 bases). The CDR3 is made up of 16 amino acids. The ends were cut back, 0 bases at V and 0 bases at J, with 12 bases in the middle. Per germline, CDR1 SNHLY and CDR2 FYNNEI. CDR3 amino acids: CASSEAEGHLSYEQYV. DNA of the CDR3: TGTGCCAGCAGTGAAGCAGAGGGACACCTCTCCTACGAGCAGTACGTC.

The chain recombines TRBV5-1 with TRBJ2-3, with D tentatively TRBD2 (5 bases). The CDR3 covers 13 residues. V lost 7 bases and J lost 2, with 11 bases in between. CDR1 is SGHRS and CDR2 is YFSETQ in the germline V gene. The CDR3, as DNA: TGCGCCAGCGGCGGACTTTACACAGATACGCAGTATTTT. As protein: CASGGLYTDTQYF.

This clone was observed a single time. The J gene is TRBJ1-4, the V gene TRBV29-1, with D tentatively TRBD1 (6 bases). This CDR3 spans 15 amino acids. Trimming took 4 bases from V and 6 from J, leaving 18 bases between them. In germline, CDR1 is SQVTM, CDR2 ANQGSEA. CDR3 in amino acids: CSVGYRVTSHEKLFF. CDR3 sequence (DNA): TGCAGCGTTGGTTACAGGGTTACGTCTCATGAAAAACTGTTTTTT.

This clone was detected only a few times. The chain couples TRBV27 to TRBJ2-3; 8 nucleotides match TRBD2. This CDR3 has 15 residues. Germline CDR1 and CDR2: MNHEY and SMNVEV (reference sequence). J was trimmed by 8 bases and V by 2 bases; bases with no gene match: 9. CDR3 nucleotides: TGTGCCAGCAGTTTAAGGCGCGGGGGGCCGGGTACGCAGTATTTT. It codes for CASSLRRGGPGTQYF.

This chain connects TRBV5-1 to TRBJ2-5; 11 bases map to TRBD2. The CDR3 covers 16 residues. Germline CDR1 is SGHRS and CDR2 is YFSETQ. J lost 2 bases, V lost 4 bases, and 7 bases had no gene match. Written as DNA, the CDR3 is TGCGCCAGCAGCGCGGGTGGGACTAGCGGACAAGAGACCCAGTACTTC. Protein sequence: CASSAGGTSGQETQYF.

V and J are TRBV4-3 and TRBJ1-2, with 9 bases aligning to TRBD1. J lost 8 bases, V lost 1 base, and 8 bases had no gene match. The length of the CDR3 is 15 residues. CDR1 and CDR2 (germline): LGHNA, YSLEER. The CDR3 spells CASSQVRGQGSGYTF. CDR3 DNA sequence: TGCGCCAGCAGCCAAGTGCGGGGACAGGGAAGCGGCTACACCTTC.

This chain joins TRBV18 and TRBJ2-7; 8 positions match TRBD1. The CDR3 is made up of 13 amino acids. Germline V gene lookup returns CDR1 KGHSH and CDR2 LQKENI. J was trimmed by 6 bases and V by 3 bases; bases with no gene match: 4. The CDR3 DNA reads as TGTGCCAGCTCACCTACGACAGGGGCCGAGCAGTACTTC. The encoded protein is CASSPTTGAEQYF.

J is TRBJ2-3 and V is TRBV19, with TRBD2 matching 9 bases. Germline V gives CDR1 LNHDA, CDR2 SQIVND (reference sequence). The V gene end was trimmed by 7 bases and the J gene end by 1 base; junction bases not matched to a gene: 6. The CDR3 runs 15 residues. The CDR3 DNA follows: TGTGCCAGTAAGTTAGCGGGAGTAGGCACAGATACGCAGTATTTT. Amino acids: CASKLAGVGTDTQYF.

This clone was seen only once. The chain couples TRBV19 to TRBJ2-5, with 7 bases matching TRBD1. From germline, CDR1 is LNHDA and CDR2 SQIVND (reference sequence). The CDR3 runs 12 residues. The ends lost 10 bases at V and 5 bases at J; junction bases unmatched: 7. The chain's CDR3 is CATRQGGETQYF. CDR3 nucleotide sequence: TGTGCCACCCGACAGGGTGGTGAGACCCAGTACTTC. The full variable domain, in which reference TRBV19 and TRBJ2-5 provide the parts outside the CDR3, is DGGITQSPKYLFRKEGQNVTLSCEQNLNHDAMYWYRQDPGQGLRLIYYSQIVNDFQKGDIAEGYSVSREKKESFPLTVTSAQKNPTAFYLCATRQGGETQYFGPGTRLLVL.

This clone has just one count. This chain joins TRBV30 and TRBJ1-1; D possibly corresponds to TRBD1 (6 bases). Trimming took off 8 bases at V and 1 base at J, with 14 bases between the two ends. The CDR3 has 13 amino acids. In germline, CDR1 is GTSNPN, CDR2 SVGIG (reference sequence). CDR3 in amino acids: CAGKKQGNTEAFF. CDR3 nucleotide sequence: TGTGCCGGCAAAAAACAGGGGAACACTGAAGCTTTCTTT.

The chain couples TRBV10-1 to TRBJ2-7; 8 bases line up with TRBD2. Germline loops: CDR1 WNHNN, CDR2 SYGVQD (reference sequence). This CDR3 has 16 residues. V trimming: 5 bases; J trimming: 2 bases; junction bases outside the gene matches: 11. The CDR3 loop reads CASSPTPGGTPYEQYF. The CDR3 DNA reads as TGCGCCAGCAGTCCAACCCCGGGAGGGACCCCCTACGAGCAGTACTTC.

This clone came up a few times. The chain employs TRBV7-6 and TRBJ2-1; no clear D gene. V was pared by 5 bases and J by 2 bases, with 13 bases between. CDR3 length: 15 residues. CDR1 SGHVS and CDR2 FNYEAQ come from the germline V gene. CDR3 in DNA: TGTGCCAGCAGCAGCCAGAGAGGAGCCTACAATGAGCAGTTCTTC. Protein: CASSSQRGAYNEQFF.

DNA for the CDR3: TGTGCCAGTAGTATTGATGTGAGCGGCGGTACTGAAGCTTTCTTT. Its translation is CASSIDVSGGTEAFF. V usage is TRBV19 and J usage is TRBJ1-1, with D hard to call. V shed 3 bases and J shed 5 bases, with 16 bases lying between them. CDR3 length: 15 amino acids. The germline gives CDR1 LNHDA, CDR2 SQIVND (reference sequence).

The chain combines TRBV7-9 with TRBJ2-7, with D tentatively TRBD2 (6 bases). The CDR3 runs 12 residues. Germline V gene lookup returns CDR1 SEHNR and CDR2 FQNEAQ (reference sequence). Trimming left V 5 bases short and J 7 bases short, with 12 bases between. CDR3 loop: CASSGSGGEQYF. The CDR3 bases are TGTGCCAGCAGCGGAAGCGGAGGGGAGCAGTACTTC.